This TCR beta chain was sequenced in a study of blood T cell repertoires in COVID-19 (dated by TCRdb to about 2020). In terms of the full investigation: Collaborator samples came from the United States, Italy and Spain and covered acute and convalescent phases of COVID-19. Subjects who had been exposed to COVID-19, were actively infected with it, or had recovered from it provided the deeply sampled blood TCRbeta repertoires that made up the dataset. The repertoires were made available in a free public database intended to serve as a resource for research on the immune response to SARS-CoV-2. Nearly every sample came with metadata listing a de-identified subject ID, COVID-19 status, age in years and sex. The material from the prospective study consisted of cDNA or gDNA derived from T cells, B-cell-depleted T cells, or PBMCs. Where HLA class I and class II types were available, the types were taken from metadata supplied by the sample provider, not from assay-based typing. The samples were drawn from two sources: the first 160 participants of the ongoing ImmuneRACE study, and 1,200 or so subjects contributed by 6 global collaborators. What the research found in general, with its limitations: The amount of clinical and demographic metadata varied by source and participant and was provided uncurated.

One collaborating source in Seattle enrolled patients while the patients were actively infected and followed the patients over time throughout the course of disease. Each collaborating institution followed its own protocols to collect whole blood in K2EDTA tubes. Collaborator samples were shipped for TCRbeta analysis as frozen whole blood, isolated PBMCs, or DNA extracted from either sample type. As encoded in the germline V gene, CDR1 is MDHEN while CDR2 is SYDVKM. Relative to germline, V is 2 bases shorter and J is 10 bases shorter, with 14 bases between their ends. The CDR3 runs 13 amino acids, cysteine and phenylalanine included. Only the CDR3 portion is preserved as DNA: 39 bases, with reading frame beginning at the first base. TCRbeta CDR3 regions were amplified from genomic DNA by means of the immunoSEQ Assay, a bias-controlled multiplex PCR. The study's processing was this. The number of nucleated cells in each sample was estimated by amplification of reference gene primers within the assay. To quantify the absolute abundance of each unique TCRbeta CDR3 rearrangement, sequence reads were collapsed and filtered. For each sample, productive Simpson clonality was calculated by taking the square root of Simpson's diversity index across productive rearrangements. In TCRdb, the immuneACCESS table is reduced to in-frame sequences with V and J assigned. These tables do not hold every clone; where another copy was compared, an unresolved V gene accounts for under half, and the others remain unexplained. V and J calls and clone size follow that table, whereas D and trimming were derived from the DNA. The sample data list 170,000 or so clones, and 80% to 85% of these were observed just once. The ten largest account for 6.5% to 7.5% of the sample.

Comments on this clone: Which antigen it targets is not known. Base-call qualities are not available, and no considerably larger clone is one nucleotide away.

Sequences were obtained from peripheral blood. The sequence derives from a woman in her 40s with COVID-19, enrolled during active disease. Rearrangement joined TRBV28 to TRBJ1-1, with a weak D call of TRBD1 (6 bases match). The CDR3 region: CASSLGGAQGAFF. The base sequence is TGTGCCAGCAGTTTAGGGGGGGCGCAGGGAGCTTTCTTT.